The clone carrying this T cell receptor beta chain has only one observation. The antigen remains undetermined. V was trimmed by 6 bases and J by 6 bases, leaving 21 bases between them. The CDR3 has 14 residues. CDR1 and CDR2 (germline): DFQATT, SNEGSKA (reference sequence). If no ophthalmopathy progression occurred within 18 months, Graves' hyperthyroidism was stable. A patient was excluded if there was uncontrolled infection, other autoimmune disease, pregnancy or lactation. This specimen comes from a study of T cells in Graves' hyperthyroidism and ophthalmopathy. Authors of the study amplified TCR beta CDR3 regions from RNA transcripts. First-round RT-PCR targeting the TCR CDR3 was performed with the HTBI primer set. TCRdb re-analysed the multiplex PCR reads in MiXCR, keeping a single row per CDR3 protein. The profile shows a few hundred thousand distinct CDR3 sequences, around 46% of them singletons.

Study observations and caveats: Blood held most thyroid clonotypes expanded above 0.001 frequency. Stable hyperthyroidism was separated from ophthalmopathy by a model based on 13 V-J features.

This receptor was obtained from a young woman with Graves' hyperthyroidism. Material: peripheral blood or thyroid tissue (not recorded which). The rearrangement uses TRBV20-1 and TRBJ2-7, with D perhaps TRBD1 or TRBD2 (5 bases each). CDR3 in amino acids: CSAKPGPRSSEQYF. The CDR3 region has the DNA TGCAGTGCCAAGCCGGGACCACGGTCTAGCGAGCAGTACTTC.